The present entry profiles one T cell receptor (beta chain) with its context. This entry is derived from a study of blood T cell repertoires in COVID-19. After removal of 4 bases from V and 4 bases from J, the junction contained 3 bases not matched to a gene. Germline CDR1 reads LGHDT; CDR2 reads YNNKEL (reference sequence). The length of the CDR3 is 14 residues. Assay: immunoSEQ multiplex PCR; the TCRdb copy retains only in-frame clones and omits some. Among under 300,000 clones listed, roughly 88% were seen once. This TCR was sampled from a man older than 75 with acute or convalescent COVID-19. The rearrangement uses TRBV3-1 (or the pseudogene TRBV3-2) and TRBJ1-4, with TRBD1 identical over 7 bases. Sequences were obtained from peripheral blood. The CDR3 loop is CASSPRDSNEKLFF. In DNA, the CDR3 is TGTGCCAGCAGCCCCCGGGACAGTAATGAAAAACTGTTTTTT.